The sequence of this TCR beta chain was determined in a study of blood T cell repertoires in COVID-19. Study-level information: Samples taken during acute and convalescent COVID-19 were collected in the United States, Italy and Spain.

Sequencing used immunoSEQ multiplex PCR; TCRdb keeps in-frame clones, though not all of them. The table lists 65,000 or so clones, 75% to 85% of them singletons, with 14% to 15% in the top ten. The sequence was collected from a man older than 75 with acute or convalescent COVID-19. Sequenced sample: peripheral blood.

DNA of the CDR3: TGCGCCAGCAGCCCGCCGTCGTTGGGACAGGGCGGAGATACGCAGTATTTT. Its translation: CASSPPSLGQGGDTQYF. This chain uses TRBV5-1 with TRBJ2-3, with 9 bases matching TRBD1. CDR3 size: 17 residues. Germline V CDR1 and CDR2: SGHRS, YFSETQ. The V and J ends lost 4 bases and 5 bases, in that order; junction bases with no gene match: 14.